The 31 T cell receptor beta chains listed next were all sequenced from one sample in a study of T-cell reconstitution after alpha-beta-depleted transplantation in children. The library targeted TCRbeta and was prepared with unique molecular identifiers. In TCRdb, the PCR reads were re-called with MiXCR into one record per CDR3 protein. This sample has about 1,000,000 distinct CDR3 sequences, with roughly 31% found just once. The material sequenced was PBMCs, mostly from graft donor cells, taken 360 days after TCRalphabeta/CD19-depleted stem cell transplant. These receptor sequences come from a boy in the first two years of life who had a stem cell transplant for SCID, so the T cells may come from the graft donor.

The chain uses TRBV5-1 and TRBJ1-5; 7 nucleotides align to TRBD1. Germline V gene lookup returns CDR1 SGHRS and CDR2 YFSETQ. This CDR3 comprises 14 residues. V shed 2 bases, J shed 6 bases, and the junction held 5 bases outside the gene matches. CDR3 amino acids: CASSLYRGGQPQHF. The CDR3 region has the DNA TGCGCCAGCAGCTTATACAGGGGAGGTCAGCCCCAGCATTTT.

In this sample, this clonotype turned up a few times. This chain joins TRBV12-3 or TRBV12-4 and TRBJ1-2, with D perhaps matching TRBD1 (5 bases). CDR3 length: 15 amino acids. The germline V and J ends were trimmed by 7 bases and 4 bases, with 19 bases remaining between them. CDR3 in DNA: TGTGCCAGCATTCCGGGCCAGGGCCGTACCTATGGCTACACCTTC. Residues: CASIPGQGRTYGYTF.

This chain connects TRBV2 to TRBJ2-1; 15 bases are a match to TRBD2. The CDR3 extends over 19 amino acids. The trim removed 5 bases at V and 0 bases at J, leaving 8 bases unmatched. Germline V gene sequence: CDR1 SNHLY, CDR2 FYNNEI. CDR3 in amino acids: CASSSTGLAGGSSYNEQFF. In nucleotides, the CDR3 is TGTGCCAGCAGTTCGACTGGACTAGCGGGAGGGAGCTCCTACAATGAGCAGTTCTTC.

This sequence joins TRBV20-1 and TRBJ1-6, with unresolved D. The length of the CDR3 is 12 residues. Looked up from germline, CDR1 is DFQATT and CDR2 is SNEGSKA (reference sequence). V lost 1 base to trimming and J lost 9 bases, with 7 bases between them. The CDR3 nucleotides are TGCAGTGCTAGAGGGGAGGCTTCACCCCTCCACTTT. Protein: CSARGEASPLHF.

This rearrangement joins TRBV20-1 to TRBJ1-1; tentatively, D is TRBD1 (5 bases). The CDR3 runs 14 residues. V lost 5 bases to trimming and J lost 0 bases, with 13 bases between them. Germline V gene lookup returns CDR1 DFQATT and CDR2 SNEGSKA (reference sequence). CDR3 sequence: CSALRGGMNTEAFF. The CDR3 DNA reads TGCAGTGCTCTCCGGGGGGGGATGAACACTGAAGCTTTCTTT.

V gene TRBV29-1 combines with J gene TRBJ1-2; D gene ambiguous. Deletions cut 8 bases from V and 4 bases from J, with 14 bases between. Germline CDR1 is SQVTM and CDR2 is ANQGSEA. CDR3 length: 12 amino acids. The CDR3 DNA follows: TGCAGCTCCTGGAACCGCGCCTATGGCTACACCTTC. Translated: CSSWNRAYGYTF.

This clonotype was counted between two and nine times. The chain is built from TRBV19 and TRBJ2-7, with a tentative D call TRBD2 (5 bases). The CDR3 consists of 12 residues. Between the trimmed V and J ends, which lost 9 bases and 6 bases, there was a span of 15 bases. Germline loops: CDR1 LNHDA, CDR2 SQIVND (reference sequence). CDR3 in DNA: TGTGCCAGCCGTGCGGGCAGAGGCGAGCAGTACTTC. It specifies CASRAGRGEQYF.

V usage is TRBV12-3 or TRBV12-4 and J usage is TRBJ2-2; TRBD1 matches at 8 bases. This CDR3 has 15 residues. The trim removed 10 bases at V and 7 bases at J, leaving 14 bases unmatched. CDR3 loop: CATTSIAGGGGELFF. CDR3 nucleotide sequence: TGTGCCACCACTTCGATCGCAGGGGGCGGCGGGGAGCTGTTTTTT.

The chain links TRBV20-1 to TRBJ1-4, with D perhaps matching TRBD1 (6 bases). The CDR3 runs 12 residues. Germline V lookup: CDR1 DFQATT, CDR2 SNEGSKA (reference sequence). Trimming removed 0 bases at V and 8 bases at J, with 7 bases between. The CDR3 DNA reads TGCAGTGCTAGAGACAGGGGCGAAAAACTGTTTTTT. It codes for CSARDRGEKLFF.

The chain recombines TRBV4-2 with TRBJ2-5, with 9 bases fitting TRBD2. The germline gives CDR1 LGHNA, CDR2 YNFKEQ. Unmatched junction bases numbered 10, after V lost 0 bases and J lost 5 bases. The CDR3 covers 17 residues. CDR3 amino acids: CASSQEGQRGARETQYF. The CDR3 bases are TGTGCCAGCAGCCAAGAGGGCCAGCGGGGGGCCCGGGAGACCCAGTACTTC.

This clonotype was seen more than once but under ten times. The rearrangement uses TRBV2 and TRBJ1-1, with a tentative D call TRBD1 (5 bases). V gave up 3 bases and J gave up 2 bases, with 7 bases separating them. There are 13 residues in the CDR3. The germline V gene has CDR1 SNHLY and CDR2 FYNNEI. CDR3 in amino acids: CASSDDSNTEAFF. CDR3 nucleotides: TGTGCCAGCAGTGACGACAGCAACACTGAAGCTTTCTTT.

Only a few counts were recorded for this clonotype. The chain combines TRBV5-1 with TRBJ2-3; either TRBD1 or TRBD2 may supply D (5 bases each). The CDR3 runs 17 residues. Trimming took off 4 bases at V and 6 bases at J, with 24 bases between the two ends. CDR1 and CDR2 (germline): SGHRS, YFSETQ. The CDR3 DNA follows: TGCGCCAGCAGCCCCTCTTCCGGGACCCCACGTTGGGATACGCAGTATTTT. Its translation: CASSPSSGTPRWDTQYF. The full variable domain, completed using reference TRBV5-1 and TRBJ2-3, is KAGVTQTPRYLIKTRGQQVTLSCSPISGHRSVSWYQQTPGQGLQFLFEYFSETQRNKGNFPGRFSGRQFSNSRSEMNVSTLELGDSALYLCASSPSSGTPRWDTQYFGPGTRLTVL.

The chain carries TRBV10-3 and TRBJ2-5; 7 bases are a match to TRBD2. The CDR3 has 13 residues. Germline V lookup: CDR1 ENHRY, CDR2 SYGVKD. J lost 7 bases, V lost 9 bases, and 11 bases had no gene match. CDR3 bases: TGTGCCATAAGAGGACTAGAGTCAGGGACCCAGTACTTC. It translates to CAIRGLESGTQYF.

This clonotype was seen more than once but under ten times. The V and J genes are TRBV20-1 and TRBJ1-4; D ambiguous. This CDR3 has 15 amino acids. From germline, CDR1 is DFQATT and CDR2 SNEGSKA (reference sequence). V was clipped by 0 bases and J by 4 bases, with 12 bases between them. CDR3: CSARDPYSHNEKLFF. The CDR3 bases are TGCAGTGCTAGAGATCCGTACAGTCATAATGAAAAACTGTTTTTT.

This clonotype has just a few counts. The chain recombines TRBV11-2 with TRBJ2-3; TRBD2 matches 12 bases. There are 16 residues in the CDR3. V lost 0 bases, J lost 4 bases, and 2 bases stayed unmatched. Germline CDR1 is SGHAT and CDR2 is FQNNGV. In nucleotides, the CDR3 is TGTGCCAGCAGCTTAGATCTAGCGGGGGGGCCAGATACGCAGTATTTT. Translation: CASSLDLAGGPDTQYF.

The chain couples TRBV24-1 to TRBJ2-3; TRBD1 agrees at 8 bases. The CDR3 totals 15 residues. The germline V gene has CDR1 KGHDR and CDR2 SFDVKD. V gave up 4 bases and J gave up 2 bases; unmatched junction bases: 4. Here the CDR3 DNA reads TGTGCCACCAGTGACGGGACAGGCCCCACAGATACGCAGTATTTT. Encoded protein: CATSDGTGPTDTQYF.

Many counts were recorded for this clonotype. This chain uses TRBV4-1 with TRBJ1-4; 9 bases are a match to TRBD1. Unmatched junction bases numbered 8, after V lost 6 bases and J lost 3 bases. This CDR3 region has 16 residues. In germline, CDR1 is MGHRA, CDR2 YSYEKL. This chain's CDR3 is CASRPRTGAANEKLFF. The CDR3 coding sequence is TGCGCCAGCAGACCACGGACAGGGGCCGCTAATGAAAAACTGTTTTTT.

The chain carries TRBV12-3 or TRBV12-4 and TRBJ2-2; D possibly corresponds to TRBD2 (6 bases). Trimming shortened V by 2 bases and J by 3 bases, and 13 bases separated the two germline ends. The CDR3 extends over 16 amino acids. CDR3 DNA: TGTGCCAGCAGTTTACGGGGGACCGTCTACACCGGGGAGCTGTTTTTT. It yields the protein CASSLRGTVYTGELFF.

There are many counts of this clonotype. The CDR3 region is CASSFQVEDTEAFF. The CDR3 coding sequence is TGTGCCAGCAGCTTTCAGGTAGAGGACACTGAAGCTTTCTTT. The rearrangement uses TRBV7-9 and TRBJ1-1, with D uncertain. CDR3 length: 14 residues. Germline assignment: CDR1 SEHNR and CDR2 FQNEAQ (reference sequence). The ends were cut back, 3 bases at V and 3 bases at J, with 11 bases in the middle.

This clonotype has only a few counts. The chain combines TRBV12-5 with TRBJ1-1; D gene unclear. V gave up 5 bases and J gave up 2 bases, with 15 bases separating them. Germline assignment: CDR1 LGHNT and CDR2 FRNRAP. This CDR3 contains 15 residues. The CDR3 nucleotides read TGTGCTAGTGGTCTCCCTCGGAGGCCCAACACTGAAGCTTTCTTT. Amino acid sequence: CASGLPRRPNTEAFF.

For the CDR3, the DNA is TGTGCCAGCACATACGAAAGGGGGCGGGGCAATGAGCAGTTCTTC. This translates into CASTYERGRGNEQFF. The chain recombines TRBV12-3 or TRBV12-4 with TRBJ2-1; D perhaps matches TRBD1 (7 bases). CDR3 length: 15 amino acids. V dropped 7 bases and J dropped 6 bases, with 19 bases sitting between them.

The chain combines TRBV5-1 with TRBJ2-1, with TRBD1 matching 7 bases. Looked up from germline, CDR1 is SGHRS and CDR2 is YFSETQ. The CDR3 sequence is 17 residues long. V lost 0 bases and J lost 6; bases outside the gene matches: 12. CDR3 DNA sequence: TGCGCCAGCAGCTTGGTTCCTCCGTCGACAGGGACCAATGAGCAGTTCTTC. Translation gives CASSLVPPSTGTNEQFF. Full variable domain (rest looked up from reference TRBV5-1 and TRBJ2-1): KAGVTQTPRYLIKTRGQQVTLSCSPISGHRSVSWYQQTPGQGLQFLFEYFSETQRNKGNFPGRFSGRQFSNSRSEMNVSTLELGDSALYLCASSLVPPSTGTNEQFFGPGTRLTVL.

The chain joins TRBV12-3 or TRBV12-4 to TRBJ2-3, with TRBD2 matching 8 bases. This CDR3 has 16 residues. The V and J ends lost 3 bases and 1 base, in that order; junction bases with no gene match: 6. CDR3 protein: CASSFDGGGGTDTQYF. Here the CDR3 DNA reads TGTGCCAGCAGTTTTGACGGGGGGGGCGGCACAGATACGCAGTATTTT.

The chain couples TRBV4-3 to TRBJ1-5; D is undetermined. Germline V gene data show CDR1 as LGHNA and CDR2 as YSLEER. Deletions cut 1 base from V and 7 bases from J, with 11 bases between. CDR3 length equals 14 residues. The CDR3 region is CASSQGPQQQPQHF. CDR3 in DNA: TGCGCCAGCAGCCAAGGGCCGCAGCAACAGCCCCAGCATTTT.

The V call is TRBV14, the J call TRBJ2-1; 9 bases align to TRBD2. Trimming took 1 base from V and 11 from J; bases not matched to a gene: 3. Per the germline V gene, CDR1 is SGHDN and CDR2 is FVKESK. The CDR3 spans 13 residues. CDR3 region: CASSQVLAGQQFF. The CDR3 bases are TGTGCCAGCAGCCAAGTGCTAGCGGGGCAGCAGTTCTTC.

V and J are TRBV27 and TRBJ2-1; D might be TRBD1 (6 bases). Trimming removed 4 bases from V and 4 bases from J, with 14 bases in between. The CDR3 has 15 residues. The germline V gene has CDR1 MNHEY and CDR2 SMNVEV (reference sequence). CDR3 coding DNA: TGTGCCAGCAGTTCCTTCGGGACAACTTACAATGAGCAGTTCTTC. Protein product: CASSSFGTTYNEQFF.

This clonotype was observed once. This sequence joins TRBV5-6 and TRBJ1-2; D might be TRBD1 (6 bases). The germline CDR1 and CDR2 sequences are SGHDT and YYEEEE. This CDR3 has 16 amino acids. With 2 bases removed from V and 0 bases from J, the gap between germline ends came to 14 bases. In DNA, the CDR3 is TGTGCCAGCAGCTTTTTGGGGGGCCCCGCTAACTATGGCTACACCTTC. This gives the protein CASSFLGGPANYGYTF.

This chain links TRBV20-1 with TRBJ1-2; D unresolved. V dropped 6 bases and J dropped 2 bases, with 13 bases sitting between them. CDR1 and CDR2 (germline): DFQATT, SNEGSKA (reference sequence). The CDR3 length is 13 residues. The CDR3 nucleotides read TGCAGTGCCCCCAAACAGTGGAACTATGGCTACACCTTC. This sequence encodes CSAPKQWNYGYTF.

This chain joins TRBV10-1 and TRBJ1-1; D is unclear. Germline CDR1 reads WNHNN; CDR2 reads SYGVQD (reference sequence). The CDR3 is 15 residues long. Trimming cost V 0 bases and J 1 base, with 9 bases left between them. This chain's CDR3 is CASSESLSRNTEAFF. The CDR3 DNA is TGCGCCAGCAGTGAGTCCCTCTCCAGGAACACTGAAGCTTTCTTT.

The chain is built from TRBV28 and TRBJ2-3, with D possibly being TRBD2 (6 bases). Germline CDR1 reads MDHEN; CDR2 reads SYDVKM. Trimming removed 7 bases at V and 2 bases at J, with 16 bases between. The CDR3 extends over 15 amino acids. The CDR3 spells CASKRDLQNTDTQYF. The CDR3 nucleotides are TGTGCCAGCAAACGGGACTTGCAAAACACAGATACGCAGTATTTT.

The chain recombines TRBV7-9 with TRBJ2-7, with D perhaps TRBD1 (6 bases). This CDR3 has 12 amino acids. From germline, CDR1 is SEHNR and CDR2 FQNEAQ (reference sequence). Deletions cut 3 bases from V and 6 bases from J, with 9 bases between. The CDR3 bases are TGTGCCAGCAGCTTTCCAGGGGTCGAGCAGTACTTC. Protein: CASSFPGVEQYF.